The 14 T cell receptor beta chains presented below share a single source sample, sequenced in a study of tumor and adjacent non-tumor tissue in lung cancer. Three rounds of nested PCR, following a modified ARM-PCR protocol, produced the TCRbeta library. TCRdb ran MiXCR on the multiplex PCR reads and lists one entry per CDR3 protein. The sample includes roughly 90,000 distinct CDR3 sequences, more than 65% of them seen just once. This sample's RNA came from whole unsorted tissue. More than 3 cm separated this lung sample from the edge of the tumor. The sequenced sample was distant non-tumor lung tissue. These TCRs come from a woman between 50 and 59 years old with non-small cell lung cancer.

Regarding this clonotype: The junction and the germline gene differ at one end; a read error may be behind it. The chain combines TRBV11-2 with TRBJ1-5, with D possibly being TRBD1 (6 bases). CDR3 size: 12 residues. CDR1 is SGHAT and CDR2 is FQNNGV in the germline V gene. In nucleotides, the CDR3 is TGTGCCAGCAGCTTAGAGAACGGGGGGCCAGCATTT. Protein: CASSLENGGPAF. The variable domain in full, completed from reference TRBV11-2 and TRBJ1-5, reads EAGVAQSPRYKIIEKRQSVAFWCNPISGHATLYWYQQILGQGPKLLIQFQNNGVVDDSQLPKDRFSAERLKGVDSTLKIQPAKLEDSAVYLCASSLENGGPAFGDGTRLSIL.

This clonotype was counted between two and nine times. A much larger clone lies one base from this, so it may be a read error. This sequence joins TRBV10-2 and TRBJ1-2; D gene ambiguous. The CDR3 is 15 amino acids. Trimming removed 3 bases at V and 9 bases at J, with 20 bases between. CDR1 and CDR2 from the germline V gene are WSHSY and SAAADI. CDR3 DNA: TGCGCCAGCAGTGAAGATCGGGGTGGCCCTGGACGCTACACCTTC. Amino acid sequence: CASSEDRGGPGRYTF.

Concerning this clonotype itself: At one of its ends the junction is not consistent with the germline gene, which may arise from a read error. This chain joins TRBV10-3 and TRBJ2-3, with 8 bases that match TRBD1. This CDR3 is 12 amino acids long. Germline CDR1 reads ENHRY; CDR2 reads SYGVKD. The CDR3 spells CAIQGATDTHYF. CDR3 nucleotide sequence: TGCGCCATCCAGGGGGCCACAGATACGCACTATTTT.

Comment on this clonotype: A read error may account for a junction end that differs from germline. The chain employs TRBV29-1 and TRBJ2-1; tentatively, D is TRBD2 (6 bases). Germline lookup yields CDR1 SQVTM and CDR2 ANQGSEA. This CDR3 has 17 residues. CDR3: CIVEDGEAWSSYNEQFF. The DNA of the CDR3 is TGCATCGTTGAAGATGGGGAGGCGTGGAGCTCCTACAATGAGCAGTTCTTC.

This clonotype was picked up one time. A junction end diverges from the germline sequence, so it may reflect a read error. The chain has TRBV5-4 and TRBJ2-2; tentatively, D is TRBD1 (5 bases). Germline loops: CDR1 SGHNT, CDR2 YYREEE (reference sequence). This CDR3 has 15 amino acids. Here the CDR3 DNA reads TGTGCCAGCAGCAAAAACGTGATGGACACTGGGGAGCTGTTTTTT. This sequence encodes CASSKNVMDTGELFF.

Remarks on this clonotype: The junction departs from the called germline gene at one end, perhaps through a read error. The CDR3 loop reads CASSLVDTGDLFF. The CDR3 DNA reads TGTGCCAGCTCACTCGTCGACACCGGGGACCTGTTTTTT. The V call is TRBV18, the J call TRBJ2-2; D tentatively reads TRBD1 or TRBD2 (5 bases each). Germline V gives CDR1 KGHSH, CDR2 LQKENI. There are 13 residues in the CDR3.

As to this clonotype: A read error is possible here, since a much larger clone lies one base away. The chain joins TRBV7-9 to TRBJ2-7; D remains unclear. This CDR3 has 12 residues. Per germline, CDR1 SEHNR and CDR2 FQNEAQ (reference sequence). Trimming cost V 5 bases and J 8 bases, with 13 bases left between them. The CDR3 nucleotides read TGTGCCAGCAGCCCCCCGGCGGTCAAGCAGTACTTC. As protein: CASSPPAVKQYF.

As regards this clonotype: This is likely a read error, given that the CDR3 carries no conserved phenylalanine or tryptophan at its end. The V and J genes are TRBV28 and TRBJ2-1, with 15 bases that match TRBD2. The V segment lost 4 bases and the J segment 2 bases; nucleotides outside the gene matches: 12. The V gene's germline CDR1 is MDHEN and CDR2 SYDVKM. The CDR3 has 20 residues. CDR3 residues: CASSSTPGLAGGGTYNEQFV. DNA of the CDR3: TGTGCCAGCAGTTCGACCCCGGGACTAGCGGGAGGTGGGACCTACAATGAGCAGTTCGTC.

Details on this clonotype: The junction departs from germline at one end; a sequencing error may be responsible. This chain uses TRBV11-2 with TRBJ2-7; D possibly corresponds to TRBD1 (5 bases). Per the germline V gene, CDR1 is SGHAT and CDR2 is FQNNGV. CDR3 size: 12 residues. The CDR3 coding sequence is TGTGACAGGAGCTTAGGGGCTTACGAGCAGCACTTC. This encodes CDRSLGAYEQHF.

This clonotype was seen just once. J is TRBJ1-5 and V is TRBV6-1; D possibly corresponds to TRBD1 (5 bases). Trimming removed 11 bases at V and 7 bases at J, with 15 bases between. This CDR3 has 12 residues. CDR1 MNHNS and CDR2 SASEGT come from the germline V gene. DNA of the CDR3: TGTGCCCTCAGTAAGGGGACCCAGCCCCAGCATTTT. Its protein is CALSKGTQPQHF.

This clonotype has a count of ten or more. The V gene is TRBV12-3 or TRBV12-4, the J gene TRBJ2-3; no reliable D call. V lost 8 bases, J lost 2 bases, and 17 bases lay in between. The CDR3 has 15 residues. The CDR3 nucleotides read TGTGCCAGCTTTGGAAACGAGCGAGTCACAGATACGCAGTATTTT. It encodes CASFGNERVTDTQYF.

About this clonotype: With a much larger clone just one base away, this may be a read error. The gene calls are TRBV28 and TRBJ1-2; the D gene is possibly TRBD1 (5 bases). V dropped 3 bases and J dropped 5 bases, with 13 bases sitting between them. The CDR3 is 14 residues long. Germline loops: CDR1 MDHEN, CDR2 SYDVKM. This chain's CDR3 is CASSFGETDYGYTF. The CDR3 DNA reads TGTGCCAGCAGTTTCGGCGAGACAGATTATGGCTACACCTTC.

Concerning this clonotype itself: This clone may be a read error of a much larger clone one base away. The chain is built from TRBV28 and TRBJ1-1; 7 bases match TRBD1. Per the germline V gene, CDR1 is MDHEN and CDR2 is SYDVKM. This CDR3 contains 13 residues. Here the CDR3 reads CASGRGGRTETFF. CDR3 in DNA: TGTGCCAGCGGGAGAGGGGGCAGAACTGAAACTTTCTTT.

Details on this clonotype: One end of the junction varies from germline; a read error may be responsible. The genes are TRBV4-1 and TRBJ2-2; D perhaps matches TRBD1 (6 bases). Germline V gene data show CDR1 as MGHRA and CDR2 as YSYEKL. The CDR3 runs 14 residues. The CDR3 loop reads CASSQDSGHGELFF. DNA of the CDR3: TGCGCCAGCAGCCAGGACAGTGGTCACGGGGAGCTGTTTTTC.